Listed below are T cell receptor beta chains from one sample, sequenced in a study of cytomegalovirus exposure and HLA in healthy donors. Using immunoSEQ multiplex PCR, the repertoire was profiled, and TCRdb retains in-frame clones only, with some absent. The sample consists of about 150,000 clones, under 75% of them appearing once. The sample taken for sequencing was PBMCs. The receptor set was obtained from a woman aged 55-69 years in good health and CMV-seropositive. The CDR3 runs from the conserved cysteine through the conserved F or W. A D gene is named only where the DNA matches it firmly. Clone size is shown for a subset of rows, as once, few, many or a class of expanded clone.

clone_size: NA
v_call: TRBV7-8
d_call: TRBD1
j_call: TRBJ2-2
cdr3_aa: CASSKPDRVLLDTGELFF
cdr3_nt: TGTGCCAGCAGCAAGCCGGACAGGGTGCTACTTGACACCGGGGAGCTGTTTTTT

clone_size: NA
v_call: TRBV5-1
d_call: TRBD1
j_call: TRBJ2-2
cdr3_aa: CASSGPGTGVSGELFF
cdr3_nt: TGCGCCAGCAGCGGTCCGGGGACAGGGGTCAGCGGGGAGCTGTTTTTT

clone_size: NA
v_call: TRBV19
d_call: TRBD2
j_call: TRBJ2-3
cdr3_aa: CASSLRGGLAGGTDTQYF
cdr3_nt: TGTGCCAGTAGTCTCAGGGGGGGACTAGCGGGAGGCACAGATACGCAGTATTTT

clone_size: NA
v_call: TRBV5-6
d_call: NA
j_call: TRBJ2-7
cdr3_aa: CASSLQGYEQYF
cdr3_nt: TGTGCCAGCAGCCTACAGGGCTACGAGCAGTACTTC

clone_size: NA
v_call: TRBV29-1
d_call: TRBD2
j_call: TRBJ2-1
cdr3_aa: CSVERSPSGNVNEQFF
cdr3_nt: TGCAGCGTCGAACGTTCACCTAGCGGGAACGTCAATGAGCAGTTCTTC

clone_size: NA
v_call: TRBV21-1
d_call: NA
j_call: TRBJ2-7
cdr3_aa: CASSKVQVPKYEQYF
cdr3_nt: TGTGCCAGCAGCAAAGTCCAGGTCCCGAAGTACGAGCAGTACTTC

clone_size: few
v_call: TRBV5-6
d_call: TRBD2
j_call: TRBJ2-1
cdr3_aa: CASSRQGLAGGPEQFF
cdr3_nt: TGTGCCAGCAGCCGCCAGGGACTAGCGGGAGGCCCTGAGCAGTTCTTC

clone_size: NA
v_call: TRBV10-3
d_call: TRBD2
j_call: TRBJ2-7
cdr3_aa: CAITASGPGEQYF
cdr3_nt: TGTGCCATCACGGCTAGCGGGCCGGGGGAGCAGTACTTC

clone_size: many
v_call: TRBV5-1
d_call: TRBD1
j_call: TRBJ1-2
cdr3_aa: CASSPAGQGSYGYTF
cdr3_nt: TGCGCCAGCAGCCCAGCGGGACAGGGAAGCTATGGCTACACCTTC

clone_size: few
v_call: TRBV4-1
d_call: NA
j_call: TRBJ1-6
cdr3_aa: CASSQGVWSYNSPLHF
cdr3_nt: TGCGCCAGCAGCCAAGGGGTGTGGAGTTATAATTCACCCCTCCACTTT

clone_size: NA
v_call: TRBV5-1
d_call: TRBD1
j_call: TRBJ1-4
cdr3_aa: CASSQQGGEKLFF
cdr3_nt: TGCGCCAGCAGCCAACAGGGGGGCGAAAAACTGTTTTTT

clone_size: NA
v_call: TRBV10-3
d_call: TRBD1
j_call: TRBJ2-7
cdr3_aa: CATRGQGSSYEQYF
cdr3_nt: TGTGCCACTAGGGGACAGGGGTCTTCCTACGAGCAGTACTTC

clone_size: few
v_call: TRBV7-9
d_call: NA
j_call: TRBJ2-7
cdr3_aa: CASSPQREQYF
cdr3_nt: TGTGCCAGCAGTCCCCAGCGGGAGCAGTACTTC

clone_size: NA
v_call: TRBV7-2
d_call: TRBD1
j_call: TRBJ2-1
cdr3_aa: CASSYTTGSYNEQFF
cdr3_nt: TGTGCCAGCAGCTATACGACAGGGTCCTACAATGAGCAGTTCTTC

clone_size: NA
v_call: TRBV5-6
d_call: TRBD1
j_call: TRBJ2-7
cdr3_aa: CASSQPGQAGDGEQYF
cdr3_nt: TGTGCCAGCAGCCAACCGGGACAGGCGGGTGATGGCGAGCAGTACTTC

clone_size: NA
v_call: TRBV4-1
d_call: NA
j_call: TRBJ1-4
cdr3_aa: CASSQEGPGANEKLFF
cdr3_nt: TGCGCCAGCAGCCAAGAAGGCCCCGGGGCTAATGAAAAACTGTTTTTT

clone_size: NA
v_call: TRBV14
d_call: TRBD2
j_call: TRBJ2-5
cdr3_aa: CASSQGLADQETQYF
cdr3_nt: TGTGCCAGCAGCCAAGGACTAGCGGATCAAGAGACCCAGTACTTC

clone_size: NA
v_call: TRBV7-9
d_call: NA
j_call: TRBJ2-7
cdr3_aa: CASSRAVYEQYF
cdr3_nt: TGTGCCAGCAGCCGAGCCGTCTACGAGCAGTACTTC

clone_size: once
v_call: TRBV23-1
d_call: NA
j_call: TRBJ2-5
cdr3_aa: CASSQSGAVGETQYF
cdr3_nt: TGCGCCAGCAGTCAATCGGGGGCGGTTGGAGAGACCCAGTACTTC

clone_size: NA
v_call: TRBV4-3
d_call: NA
j_call: TRBJ2-2
cdr3_aa: CASSQGTAQTGELFF
cdr3_nt: TGCGCCAGCAGCCAAGGGACAGCCCAAACCGGGGAGCTGTTTTTT

clone_size: few
v_call: TRBV7-2
d_call: NA
j_call: TRBJ2-7
cdr3_aa: CASSLAGPTVTIQQYF
cdr3_nt: TGTGCCAGCAGCTTAGCGGGGCCGACCGTCACGATCCAGCAGTACTTC

clone_size: few
v_call: TRBV19
d_call: NA
j_call: TRBJ1-5
cdr3_aa: CASSTSGTDNQPQHF
cdr3_nt: TGTGCCAGTAGTACCTCCGGGACTGATAATCAGCCCCAGCATTTT

clone_size: NA
v_call: TRBV7-2
d_call: TRBD1
j_call: TRBJ2-6
cdr3_aa: CASSWGQPGANVLTF
cdr3_nt: TGTGCCAGCAGCTGGGGACAGCCTGGGGCCAACGTCCTGACTTTC

clone_size: NA
v_call: TRBV4-2
d_call: NA
j_call: TRBJ1-1
cdr3_aa: CASSIQRDTEAFF
cdr3_nt: TGTGCCAGCAGCATACAGCGGGACACTGAAGCTTTCTTT